A single sample is the source of the 9 T cell receptor beta chains below, sequenced in a study of post-analysis software for immune sequencing data. Study conclusions and caveats: Controls showed lower frequencies than patients for five TRBV segments, and TRBV5-6, TRBV5-1 and TRBV20-1 were among these.

These TCRs are of unknown antigen specificity. Unique molecular identifiers featured in each of the TCR beta cDNA libraries. TCRdb passed the PCR reads through MiXCR, listing each CDR3 protein once. Of around 700,000 distinct CDR3 sequences in the sample, 59% were seen once. The specimen sequenced was blood. The receptor source for this set is a girl aged 2-15 years with multiple sclerosis.

This chain joins TRBV27 and TRBJ2-7, with a weak D call TRBD2 (5 bases). The CDR3 sequence is 18 residues long. The V gene lost 1 base and the J gene lost 2 bases, with 21 bases spanning the gap. Germline V gene data show CDR1 as MNHEY and CDR2 as SMNVEV (reference sequence). The CDR3 DNA reads TGTGCCAGCAGTTTATTTTGGACTGGCGCCAGTCCACCCTACGAGCAGTACTTC. Translation: CASSLFWTGASPPYEQYF.

This clonotype occurred a few times. The V gene is TRBV6-6, the J gene TRBJ1-5; 7 bases match TRBD1. Germline lookup yields CDR1 MNHNY and CDR2 SVGAGI (reference sequence). This CDR3 region has 15 residues. V was pared by 5 bases and J by 6 bases, with 10 bases of the junction left unmatched. CDR3 sequence reads: CASSTGDSLVQPQHF. Here the CDR3 DNA reads TGTGCCAGCAGTACGGGGGACAGCCTAGTTCAGCCCCAGCATTTT.

The rearrangement links TRBV5-1 to TRBJ2-1; TRBD2 aligns across 7 bases. From germline, CDR1 is SGHRS and CDR2 YFSETQ. The V and J ends lost 4 bases and 2 bases, in that order; junction bases with no gene match: 6. The CDR3 runs to 15 residues. CDR3 amino acids: CASSVLAVPYNEQFF. The CDR3 coding sequence is TGCGCCAGCAGCGTCCTAGCGGTCCCCTACAATGAGCAGTTCTTC. The variable domain in full, with the rest retrieved from reference TRBV5-1 and TRBJ2-1, is KAGVTQTPRYLIKTRGQQVTLSCSPISGHRSVSWYQQTPGQGLQFLFEYFSETQRNKGNFPGRFSGRQFSNSRSEMNVSTLELGDSALYLCASSVLAVPYNEQFFGPGTRLTVL.

This clonotype is a singleton in its sample. At one end, the junction sequence differs from germline, possibly due to a read error. The chain joins TRBV10-1 to TRBJ1-4, with D unresolved. This CDR3 is built from 15 residues. Germline-derived CDR1 and CDR2 are WNHNN and SYGVQD (reference sequence). CDR3 protein: CASSDTSATNEKRFF. The CDR3 DNA reads as TGCGCCAGCAGTGATACCAGTGCAACTAATGAAAAACGGTTTTTT.

The chain joins TRBV12-3 or TRBV12-4 to TRBJ2-3; D is undetermined. This CDR3 is 12 amino acids long. Trimming removed 7 bases from V and 3 bases from J, with 8 bases in between. The CDR3 nucleotides read TGTGCCAGCAACTTAAGAACAGATACGCAGTATTTT. This sequence encodes CASNLRTDTQYF.

The V gene is TRBV27, the J gene TRBJ1-2; 12 bases align to TRBD1. V gave up 4 bases and J gave up 12 bases; unmatched junction bases: 9. The CDR3 runs to 14 residues. CDR1 MNHEY and CDR2 SMNVEV come from the germline V gene (reference sequence). For the CDR3, the DNA is TGTGCCAGCAGTTCTTCCGGGACAGGGGGCTTGAACACCTTC. As protein: CASSSSGTGGLNTF.

In this sample, this clonotype turned up a few times. The chain is built from TRBV4-3 and TRBJ2-3; 7 positions agree with TRBD1. Unmatched junction bases numbered 9, after V lost 1 base and J lost 8 bases. The CDR3 loop spans 15 amino acids. From germline, CDR1 is LGHNA and CDR2 YSLEER. CDR3 in amino acids: CASSQGDRAGGTQYF. In nucleotides, the CDR3 is TGCGCCAGCAGCCAAGGTGACAGGGCCGGCGGTACGCAGTATTTT.

V usage is TRBV10-3 and J usage is TRBJ2-3, with TRBD1 matching 8 bases. V trimming: 7 bases; J trimming: 4 bases; junction bases outside the gene matches: 7. The CDR3 runs to 14 residues. CDR1 is ENHRY and CDR2 is SYGVKD in the germline V gene. The chain's CDR3 is CAITDRQGSDTQYF. In DNA, the CDR3 is TGTGCCATCACCGACCGACAGGGGTCAGATACGCAGTATTTT.

The chain's CDR3 is CSARDPGLAENEQFF. CDR3 nucleotide sequence: TGCAGTGCTAGAGATCCGGGACTAGCGGAGAATGAGCAGTTCTTC. The chain couples TRBV20-1 to TRBJ2-1, with 11 nucleotides matching TRBD2. Germline V gene data show CDR1 as DFQATT and CDR2 as SNEGSKA (reference sequence). The length of the CDR3 is 15 residues. V gave up 0 bases and J gave up 7 bases; unmatched junction bases: 5.